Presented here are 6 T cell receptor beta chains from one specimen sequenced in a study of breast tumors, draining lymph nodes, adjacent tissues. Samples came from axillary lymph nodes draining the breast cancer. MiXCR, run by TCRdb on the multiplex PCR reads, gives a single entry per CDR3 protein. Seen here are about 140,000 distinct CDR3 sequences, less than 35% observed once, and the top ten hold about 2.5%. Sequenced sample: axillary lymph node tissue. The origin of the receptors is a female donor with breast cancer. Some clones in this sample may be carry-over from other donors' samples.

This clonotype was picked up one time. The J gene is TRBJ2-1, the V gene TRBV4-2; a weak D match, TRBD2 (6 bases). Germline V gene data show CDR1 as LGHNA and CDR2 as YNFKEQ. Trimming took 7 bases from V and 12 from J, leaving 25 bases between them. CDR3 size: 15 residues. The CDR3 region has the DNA TGTGCCAGCAAAGGAGCGGGCTTTAGCACAGATACGCAGTTCTTC. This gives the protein CASKGAGFSTDTQFF.

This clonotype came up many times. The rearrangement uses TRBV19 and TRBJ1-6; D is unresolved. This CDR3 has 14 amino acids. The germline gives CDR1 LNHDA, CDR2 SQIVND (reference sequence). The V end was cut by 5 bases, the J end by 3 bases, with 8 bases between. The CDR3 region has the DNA TGTGCCAGTAGTGATCAGAACTATAATTCACCCCTCCACTTT. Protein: CASSDQNYNSPLHF.

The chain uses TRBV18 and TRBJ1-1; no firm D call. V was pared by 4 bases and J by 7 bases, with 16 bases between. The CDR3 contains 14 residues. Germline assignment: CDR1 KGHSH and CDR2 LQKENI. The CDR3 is CASSLRRGMSEAFF. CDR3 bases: TGTGCCAGCTCACTACGGCGAGGGATGAGTGAAGCTTTCTTT.

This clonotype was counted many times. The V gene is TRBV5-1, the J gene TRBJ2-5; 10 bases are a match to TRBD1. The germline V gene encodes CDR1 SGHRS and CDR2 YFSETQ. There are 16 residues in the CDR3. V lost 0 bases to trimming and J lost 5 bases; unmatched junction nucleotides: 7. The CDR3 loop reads CASSLAPTGGSETQYF. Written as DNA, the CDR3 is TGCGCCAGCAGCTTGGCCCCGACAGGGGGCTCGGAGACCCAGTACTTC. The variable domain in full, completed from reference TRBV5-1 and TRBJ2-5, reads KAGVTQTPRYLIKTRGQQVTLSCSPISGHRSVSWYQQTPGQGLQFLFEYFSETQRNKGNFPGRFSGRQFSNSRSEMNVSTLELGDSALYLCASSLAPTGGSETQYFGPGTRLLVL.

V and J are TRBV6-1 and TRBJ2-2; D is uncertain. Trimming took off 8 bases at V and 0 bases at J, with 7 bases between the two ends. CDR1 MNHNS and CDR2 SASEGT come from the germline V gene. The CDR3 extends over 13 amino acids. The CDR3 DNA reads TGTGCCAGCGAACCTGCGAACACCGGGGAGCTGTTTTTT. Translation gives CASEPANTGELFF.

The CDR3: CASSLQPAETQYF. As DNA, the CDR3 is TGCGCCAGCAGCCTCCAGCCCGCGGAGACCCAGTACTTC. The rearrangement uses TRBV4-1 and TRBJ2-5; no reliable D call. This CDR3 contains 13 residues. Germline V gene sequence: CDR1 MGHRA, CDR2 YSYEKL. V lost 4 bases, J lost 5 bases, and 11 bases lay in between.